Here is one T cell receptor beta chain with its context. The antigen is unknown. J lost 3 bases, V lost 5 bases, and 0 bases had no gene match. The CDR3 contains 12 residues. Germline V lookup: CDR1 MNHNY, CDR2 SVGAGI (reference sequence). The data are from a study of cytomegalovirus exposure and HLA in healthy donors. Study-wide results and caveats: Subsequent analysis showed first-cohort TCR clusters tending to co-occur in 120 or so validation repertoires. Some TCR beta chains (around 160 of them) were listed as cytomegalovirus-associated. A few CMV-associated chains proved CMV antigen-specific in vitro.

Profiling relied on immunoSEQ multiplex PCR, and the TCRdb table lists in-frame clones only, not all of them. The repertoire holds fewer than 250,000 clones, with less than 90% as singletons. Separation from the 666-subject first cohort characterized the roughly 120-subject validation cohort, to which the donors belonged. This clonotype was sampled from a woman aged 18 to 35 in good health and CMV-seronegative. The sequencing sample was made of PBMCs. The chain links TRBV6-6 to TRBJ1-2; 7 bases match TRBD1. CDR3 in DNA: TGTGCCAGCAGTACAGGGGACTATGGCTACACCTTC. The encoded protein is CASSTGDYGYTF.